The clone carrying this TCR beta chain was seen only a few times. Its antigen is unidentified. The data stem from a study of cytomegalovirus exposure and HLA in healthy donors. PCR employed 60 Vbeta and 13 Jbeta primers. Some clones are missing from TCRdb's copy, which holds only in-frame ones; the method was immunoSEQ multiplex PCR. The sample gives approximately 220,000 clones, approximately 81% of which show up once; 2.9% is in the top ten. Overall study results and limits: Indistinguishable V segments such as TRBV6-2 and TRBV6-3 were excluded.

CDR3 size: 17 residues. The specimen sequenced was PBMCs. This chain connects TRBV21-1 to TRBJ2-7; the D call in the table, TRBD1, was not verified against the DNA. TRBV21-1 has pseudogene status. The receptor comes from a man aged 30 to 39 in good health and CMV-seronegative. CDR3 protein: CASGFRDRGRRPSEQYF. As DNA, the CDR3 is TGTGCCAGTGGGTTCCGGGACAGGGGGCGGAGGCCCAGCGAGCAGTACTTC.